Below, 29 T cell receptor beta chains from the same sample are listed, as sequenced in a study of T cell responses to AZD1222 COVID-19 vaccine. Profiling relied on immunoSEQ multiplex PCR, and the TCRdb table lists in-frame clones only, not all of them. Among under 50,000 clones, 80% were seen once, and the ten largest hold 20% to 25%. Material: peripheral blood, obtained 28 days after the second dose of the MenACWY control vaccine. These receptors all stem from an adult who received the MenACWY meningococcal vaccine as a control.

This chain joins TRBV27 and TRBJ2-7; 10 nucleotides align to TRBD1. Germline V lookup: CDR1 MNHEY, CDR2 SMNVEV (reference sequence). The CDR3 has 17 residues. V trimming: 7 bases; J trimming: 2 bases; junction bases outside the gene matches: 14. For the CDR3, the DNA is TGTGCCAGCATCGACCGGCCGGGACAGGGGCCTCCCTACGAGCAGTACGTC. Its translation is CASIDRPGQGPPYEQYV.

This chain joins TRBV5-5 and TRBJ2-7; 7 bases align to TRBD1. In germline, CDR1 is SGHKS, CDR2 YYEKEE (reference sequence). CDR3 length: 15 residues. V lost 0 bases to trimming and J lost 4 bases; unmatched junction nucleotides: 7. CDR3 nucleotides: TGTGCCAGCAGCTTGGTAGCAGGGGGTAGGTACGAGCAGTACTTC. Translated: CASSLVAGGRYEQYF.

The rearrangement uses TRBV28 and TRBJ2-5; no reliable D call. V was shortened by 7 bases and J by 5 bases, with 17 bases between the two germline ends. This CDR3 region has 14 residues. The germline gives CDR1 MDHEN, CDR2 SYDVKM. CDR3 coding DNA: TGTGCCAGCATAGGAAGTCATGGGGTGGAGACCCAGTACTTC. Translated, it gives CASIGSHGVETQYF. The whole variable domain, remainder taken from reference TRBV28 and TRBJ2-5, is DVKVTQSSRYLVKRTGEKVFLECVQDMDHENMFWYRQDPGLGLRLIYFSYDVKMKEKGDIPEGYSVSREKKERFSLILESASTNQTSMYLCASIGSHGVETQYFGPGTRLLVL.

The chain is built from TRBV12-3 or TRBV12-4 and TRBJ2-7, with D hard to call. Trimming left V 3 bases short and J 1 base short, with 7 bases between. The CDR3 runs to 13 residues. The CDR3 loop reads CASSLTRSYEQYF. In DNA, the CDR3 is TGTGCCAGCAGTTTGACCAGATCCTACGAGCAGTACTTC.

The rearrangement joins TRBV6-4 to TRBJ1-2; possibly TRBD1 for D (5 bases). The ends were cut back, 0 bases at V and 14 bases at J, with 13 bases in the middle. CDR3 size: 12 residues. From germline, CDR1 is MRHNA and CDR2 SNTAGT. The CDR3 DNA is TGTGCCAGCAGTGACTCCGGGGCTGGCCTTACCTTC. Its translation: CASSDSGAGLTF.

CDR3 loop: CASSQEGTWYTDTQYF. The CDR3 DNA reads TGTGCCAGCAGCCAAGAGGGGACATGGTACACAGATACGCAGTATTTT. This rearrangement joins TRBV14 to TRBJ2-3; maybe TRBD1 (6 bases). The germline CDR1 and CDR2 sequences are SGHDN and FVKESK. This CDR3 region has 16 residues. Trimming left V 0 bases short and J 2 bases short, with 12 bases between.

The genes are TRBV19 and TRBJ1-5, with D possibly being TRBD1 (6 bases). Trimming took off 7 bases at V and 2 bases at J, with 21 bases between the two ends. Per germline, CDR1 LNHDA and CDR2 SQIVND (reference sequence). CDR3 length: 17 amino acids. The CDR3 reads CASTRGGTGAGNQPQHF. The CDR3 nucleotides read TGTGCCAGTACCCGAGGTGGTACGGGGGCTGGCAATCAGCCCCAGCATTTT.

The chain links TRBV25-1 to TRBJ2-3; D possibly matches TRBD1 or TRBD2 (5 bases each). Trimming left V 6 bases short and J 6 bases short, with 13 bases between. Per the germline V gene, CDR1 is MGHDK and CDR2 is SYGVNS. CDR3 length equals 13 residues. CDR3: CASRRGSKDTQYF. The CDR3 nucleotides read TGTGCCAGCAGACGGGGCTCCAAGGATACGCAGTATTTT.

This chain connects TRBV2 to TRBJ1-6; D gene ambiguous. CDR3 length equals 13 residues. V gave up 8 bases and J gave up 8 bases, with 13 bases separating them. CDR1 is SNHLY and CDR2 is FYNNEI in the germline V gene. CDR3 sequence reads: CASGLRLDSPLHF. In DNA form, the CDR3 reads TGTGCCAGCGGGCTTAGGTTGGATTCACCCCTCCACTTT.

The chain links TRBV5-5 to TRBJ2-2; D ambiguous. CDR1 SGHKS and CDR2 YYEKEE come from the germline V gene (reference sequence). V shed 3 bases and J shed 5 bases, with 14 bases lying between them. The CDR3 is 15 residues long. CDR3 sequence: CASSSGVESTGELFF. The CDR3 DNA follows: TGTGCCAGCAGCTCCGGAGTGGAAAGTACCGGGGAGCTGTTTTTT.

This rearrangement joins TRBV5-4 to TRBJ2-5, with D hard to call. The germline CDR1 and CDR2 sequences are SGHNT and YYREEE (reference sequence). Trimming cost V 3 bases and J 1 base, with 10 bases left between them. This CDR3 has 14 amino acids. The CDR3 DNA sequence: TGTGCCAGCAGCTCGCGTTCGCCCCAAGAGACCCAGTACTTC. As protein: CASSSRSPQETQYF.

This clone was recorded once. The chain has TRBV7-2 and TRBJ2-7; tentatively, D is TRBD1 or TRBD2 (5 bases each). The CDR3 covers 18 residues. Trimming took 5 bases from V and 6 from J, leaving 29 bases between them. Germline-derived CDR1 and CDR2 are SGHTA and FQGNSA. DNA for the CDR3: TGTGCCAGCAGCACTCCCCCTGGGGCTTCCCGTAGAGGAGGCGAGCAGTACTTC. It codes for CASSTPPGASRRGGEQYF.

This chain joins TRBV6-5 and TRBJ2-7; TRBD2 agrees at 9 bases. Germline assignment: CDR1 MNHEY and CDR2 SVGAGI. Trimming took 7 bases from V and 7 from J; bases not matched to a gene: 11. The CDR3 is 14 residues long. CDR3 nucleotide sequence: TGTGCCAGCACCCCCCCGGGACTAGCTCGGGAGCAGTACTTC. This gives the protein CASTPPGLAREQYF.

This clone appeared once. The rearrangement joins TRBV2 to TRBJ1-6; TRBD1 matches at 8 bases. The germline CDR1 and CDR2 sequences are SNHLY and FYNNEI. This CDR3 has 14 residues. Trimming took 4 bases from V and 7 from J; bases not matched to a gene: 3. The CDR3 sequence: CASSGTGRNSPLHF. CDR3 DNA sequence: TGTGCCAGCAGTGGGACAGGGAGGAATTCACCCCTCCACTTT.

The chain links TRBV27 to TRBJ1-2; 8 bases map to TRBD1. Germline lookup yields CDR1 MNHEY and CDR2 SMNVEV (reference sequence). The CDR3 has 15 residues. V trimming: 5 bases; J trimming: 2 bases; junction bases outside the gene matches: 7. The CDR3: CASSQRTGGNYGYTF. In nucleotides, the CDR3 is TGTGCCAGCAGTCAACGTACAGGGGGGAACTATGGCTACACCTTC.

By frequency in the sample, this clone is medium-sized. The junction differs from germline at one of its ends, possibly a read error. The V call is TRBV3-1 (or the pseudogene TRBV3-2), the J call TRBJ2-2, with 9 bases aligning to TRBD2. The CDR3 sequence is 15 residues long. Germline V CDR1 and CDR2: LGHDT, YNNKEL (reference sequence). The CDR3 coding sequence is TGTGCCCGCAGCTCCGGGGCGGGGGGGGGCGGGGAGCTGTTTTTT. Translation gives CARSSGAGGGGELFF.

In nucleotides, the CDR3 is TGTGCCAGTAGTCAAACTAGCGGGGGGGCCGTAGATACGCAGTATTTT. Amino acids: CASSQTSGGAVDTQYF. The chain is built from TRBV19 and TRBJ2-3, with 13 nucleotides matching TRBD2. CDR3 size: 16 residues. Germline loops: CDR1 LNHDA, CDR2 SQIVND (reference sequence). V shed 5 bases, J shed 5 bases, and the junction held 7 bases outside the gene matches.

The chain has TRBV30 and TRBJ1-4; the D gene is possibly TRBD1 (6 bases). This CDR3 has 14 amino acids. The V end lost 0 bases, the J end lost 7 bases, and 12 bases lay between the germline ends. Germline-derived CDR1 and CDR2 are GTSNPN and SVGIG (reference sequence). For the CDR3, the DNA is TGTGCCTGGAGTGTAGGGGGGGGTGGTGAAAAACTGTTTTTT. Encoded protein: CAWSVGGGGEKLFF. The whole variable domain, filled in from reference TRBV30 and TRBJ1-4, reads SQTIHQWPATLVQPVGSPLSLECTVEGTSNPNLYWYRQAAGRGLQLLFYSVGIGQISSEVPQNLSASRPQDRQFILSSKKLLLSDSGFYLCAWSVGGGGEKLFFGSGTQLSVL.

The table lists this clone with a count of one. The chain has TRBV5-6 and TRBJ1-2; possibly TRBD1 for D (6 bases). Trimming shortened V by 0 bases and J by 7 bases, and 10 bases separated the two germline ends. CDR3 length equals 13 residues. Per the germline V gene, CDR1 is SGHDT and CDR2 is YYEEEE. The CDR3 nucleotides are TGTGCCAGCAGCTTGGGGACAGAGACTGGCTACACCTTC. Translation gives CASSLGTETGYTF.

This chain joins TRBV9 and TRBJ2-5, with a weak D call TRBD2 (7 bases). The germline V gene encodes CDR1 SGDLS and CDR2 YYNGEE. Trimming pared 3 bases from V and 3 bases from J, leaving 15 bases between. The CDR3 covers 15 residues. This CDR3 reads CASSDRGGREETQYF. DNA of the CDR3: TGTGCCAGCAGCGATAGGGGGGGGCGCGAAGAGACCCAGTACTTC.

This clone appeared a few times. The genes are TRBV29-1 and TRBJ2-1; TRBD2 is a possible D gene (5 bases). The CDR3 consists of 13 residues. The V gene lost 4 bases and the J gene lost 2 bases, with 9 bases spanning the gap. Germline loops: CDR1 SQVTM, CDR2 ANQGSEA. Written as DNA, the CDR3 is TGCAGCGTTGCGGAGGACGCCTACAATGAGCAGTTCTTC. Translation gives CSVAEDAYNEQFF.

The rearrangement links TRBV5-4 to TRBJ2-7, with D tentatively TRBD1 (5 bases). There are 13 residues in the CDR3. Germline V gene sequence: CDR1 SGHNT, CDR2 YYREEE (reference sequence). Trimming left V 0 bases short and J 6 bases short, with 10 bases between. This CDR3 reads CASSLALGREQYF. The CDR3, as DNA: TGTGCCAGCAGCTTGGCCTTGGGGCGCGAGCAGTACTTC.

This clone was detected once. V gene TRBV7-9 combines with J gene TRBJ2-7; D might be TRBD2 (6 bases). The V end lost 10 bases, the J end lost 5 bases, and 15 bases lay between the germline ends. The CDR3 has 12 residues. CDR1 is SEHNR, CDR2 FQNEAQ, per germline (reference sequence). The CDR3 DNA follows: TGTGCCAAGACCCTCGGCGGGGACGAGCAGTACTTC. Its translation: CAKTLGGDEQYF.

The chain recombines TRBV4-2 with TRBJ2-2, with 9 bases lining up with TRBD2. V shed 1 base, J shed 3 bases, and the junction held 0 bases outside the gene matches. Germline lookup yields CDR1 LGHNA and CDR2 YNFKEQ. The CDR3 has 15 residues. The CDR3 nucleotides read TGTGCCAGCAGCCAAGGACTAGCGGACACCGGGGAGCTGTTTTTT. This gives the protein CASSQGLADTGELFF.

This chain links TRBV19 with TRBJ1-5, with TRBD1 as a possible D gene (5 bases). The CDR3 extends over 13 amino acids. V was cut by 5 bases and J by 5 bases, with 10 bases left in between. The germline CDR1 and CDR2 sequences are LNHDA and SQIVND (reference sequence). The chain's CDR3 is CASSSDRDQPQHF. CDR3 DNA: TGTGCCAGTAGTTCTGACAGAGATCAGCCCCAGCATTTT.

V and J are TRBV6-6 and TRBJ2-5; D could derive from TRBD1 or TRBD2 (5 bases each). The CDR3 has 15 amino acids. The germline V and J ends were trimmed by 3 bases and 1 base, with 12 bases remaining between them. Germline V gives CDR1 MNHNY, CDR2 SVGAGI (reference sequence). This chain's CDR3 is CASSYGGRAQETQYF. CDR3 nucleotides: TGTGCCAGCAGTTATGGGGGACGGGCCCAAGAGACCCAGTACTTC.

CDR3 DNA sequence: TGCGCCAGCAGCCAAGATCGGGCTAGAGCGAGCACCGGGGAGCTGTTTTTT. Translated, it gives CASSQDRARASTGELFF. The V and J genes are TRBV4-1 and TRBJ2-2; D gene uncertain. Germline values: CDR1 MGHRA, CDR2 YSYEKL. The CDR3 is 17 amino acids. V dropped 0 bases and J dropped 4 bases, with 15 bases sitting between them.

This clone was seen only a few times. The chain couples TRBV28 to TRBJ1-4, with 10 positions matching TRBD1. The CDR3 consists of 15 residues. Looked up from germline, CDR1 is MDHEN and CDR2 is SYDVKM. The V segment lost 7 bases and the J segment 10 bases; nucleotides outside the gene matches: 12. The CDR3 nucleotides are TGTGCCAGCACCACCATCCGGGACAGGGGCCGAAAACTGTTTTTT. This sequence encodes CASTTIRDRGRKLFF.

The rearrangement links TRBV28 to TRBJ1-6; 8 nucleotides align to TRBD1. Germline V lookup: CDR1 MDHEN, CDR2 SYDVKM. The CDR3 consists of 16 residues. The V and J ends lost 7 bases and 10 bases, in that order; junction bases with no gene match: 15. Written as DNA, the CDR3 is TGTGCCAGCACCGAACGAGGACAGGGTTGGAACTCACCCCTCCACTTT. It specifies CASTERGQGWNSPLHF.